A selection of T cell receptor beta chains follows, all from one sample in a study of ipilimumab plus nivolumab after autologous stem cell transplantation. TCRdb keeps only in-frame clones here, not all; method: immunoSEQ multiplex PCR. The data show some 41,000 clones, with 85% to 95% seen just once and approximately 1% held by the top ten. The sample here was PBMCs, taken in a trial of ipilimumab plus nivolumab as post-transplant consolidation. The receptor source for this set is a male donor with multiple myeloma. CDR3s include the opening cysteine and the closing phenylalanine or tryptophan. D genes are given only for firm matches. Expanded clones are given a class, and other clones once, few, many or no size at all.

clone_size: -
j_call: TRBJ2-2
v_call: TRBV4-2
d_call: TRBD2
cdr3_aa: CASSQEAAGGPRELFF
cdr3_nt: TGTGCCAGCAGCCAAGAGGCAGCGGGGGGGCCTCGGGAGCTGTTTTTT

clone_size: -
j_call: TRBJ2-7
v_call: TRBV27
d_call: -
cdr3_aa: CASSPLGDEQYF
cdr3_nt: TGTGCCAGCAGTCCCTTGGGGGACGAGCAGTACTTC

clone_size: -
j_call: TRBJ2-1
v_call: TRBV28
d_call: TRBD1
cdr3_aa: CASSRDRGDNEQFF
cdr3_nt: TGTGCCAGCAGTCGGGACAGGGGGGACAATGAGCAGTTCTTC

clone_size: -
j_call: TRBJ1-5
v_call: TRBV5-1
d_call: TRBD1
cdr3_aa: CASSRGQGNQPQHF
cdr3_nt: TGCGCCAGCAGCAGGGGACAGGGCAATCAGCCCCAGCATTTT

clone_size: once
j_call: TRBJ2-1
v_call: TRBV13
d_call: -
cdr3_aa: CASSEYGYNEQFF
cdr3_nt: TGTGCCAGCAGCGAATATGGTTACAATGAGCAGTTCTTC

clone_size: -
j_call: TRBJ2-2
v_call: TRBV4-3
d_call: -
cdr3_aa: CASSQGRTGELFF
cdr3_nt: TGCGCCAGCAGCCAAGGTCGGACCGGGGAGCTGTTTTTT

clone_size: -
j_call: TRBJ1-1
v_call: TRBV6-5
d_call: -
cdr3_aa: CASSSPRDSTEAFF
cdr3_nt: TGTGCCAGCAGCTCCCCCCGGGACTCCACTGAAGCTTTCTTT

clone_size: -
j_call: TRBJ2-3
v_call: TRBV19
d_call: TRBD2
cdr3_aa: CASSISGIPRDTQYF
cdr3_nt: TGTGCCAGTAGTATCAGCGGGATTCCCCGAGATACGCAGTATTTT

clone_size: -
j_call: TRBJ1-2
v_call: TRBV30
d_call: TRBD1
cdr3_aa: CAWSVPPDTGAMSEYEGYTF
cdr3_nt: TGTGCCTGGAGTGTCCCCCCAGACACAGGGGCCATGAGCGAATACGAAGGCTACACCTTC

clone_size: -
j_call: TRBJ2-7
v_call: TRBV18
d_call: -
cdr3_aa: CASSPRTDYEQYF
cdr3_nt: TGTGCCAGCTCACCACGGACAGACTACGAGCAGTACTTC

clone_size: -
j_call: TRBJ2-1
v_call: TRBV7-2
d_call: TRBD2
cdr3_aa: CASSWTSGGPYNEQFF
cdr3_nt: TGTGCCAGCAGCTGGACTAGCGGGGGTCCCTACAATGAGCAGTTCTTC